Below are 30 T cell receptor beta chains sequenced from a single sample in a study of blood T cell repertoires in COVID-19. Sequencing was performed with immunoSEQ multiplex PCR; in TCRdb, only in-frame clones are kept and a portion is missing. The table lists around 27,000 clones, 85% to 90% of them singletons. The sample was peripheral blood. The origin of the receptors is a human donor in a cohort sampled during active COVID-19.

The V call is TRBV9, the J call TRBJ2-1, with a weak D call TRBD2 (7 bases). The CDR3 is made up of 16 amino acids. Trimming shortened V by 1 base and J by 4 bases, and 15 bases separated the two germline ends. Germline-derived CDR1 and CDR2 are SGDLS and YYNGEE. The CDR3 DNA follows: TGTGCCAGCAGCGTATCGGTGCGGGGGCCTTACAATGAGCAGTTCTTC. Residues: CASSVSVRGPYNEQFF.

The chain employs TRBV6-5 and TRBJ2-1; a possible D gene is TRBD2 (5 bases). This CDR3 comprises 15 residues. Germline CDR1 and CDR2: MNHEY and SVGAGI. Trimming removed 6 bases from V and 6 bases from J, with 18 bases in between. CDR3 amino acids: CASSGPNRGSNEQFF. The CDR3 DNA is TGTGCCAGCAGCGGACCGAATCGAGGGTCCAATGAGCAGTTCTTC.

The chain combines TRBV10-2 with TRBJ1-4, with D possibly being TRBD1 (6 bases). V lost 3 bases, J lost 6 bases, and 14 bases lay in between. The CDR3 runs to 15 residues. CDR1 and CDR2 (germline): WSHSY, SAAADI. The CDR3 DNA is TGCGCCAGCAGTGATTTAACAGGGAAAGATGAAAAACTGTTTTTT. Translating it yields CASSDLTGKDEKLFF.

The CDR3 DNA sequence: TGTGCCAGCAGTGGAGTTCGGCCGAGGCACCCGAACACCGGGGAGCTGTTTTTT. It codes for CASSGVRPRHPNTGELFF. This sequence joins TRBV6-1 and TRBJ2-2, with no clear D. V was clipped by 4 bases and J by 0 bases, with 18 bases between them. The CDR3 has 18 residues. The germline V gene has CDR1 MNHNS and CDR2 SASEGT.

This chain uses TRBV7-6 with TRBJ2-1; D remains ambiguous. The CDR3 length is 15 residues. Germline lookup yields CDR1 SGHVS and CDR2 FNYEAQ. Trimming cost V 2 bases and J 3 bases, with 11 bases left between them. This CDR3 is CASSLSRSDYNEQFF. The CDR3, as DNA: TGTGCCAGCAGCTTAAGTCGGAGTGACTACAATGAGCAGTTCTTC. Complete variable domain (other parts from reference TRBV7-6 and TRBJ2-1): GAGVSQSPRYKVTKRGQDVALRCDPISGHVSLYWYRQALGQGPEFLTYFNYEAQQDKSGLPNDRFSAERPEGSISTLTIQRTEQRDSAMYRCASSLSRSDYNEQFFGPGTRLTVL.

The rearrangement links TRBV6-4 to TRBJ2-1; possibly TRBD2 for D (5 bases). The CDR3 extends over 12 amino acids. The germline gives CDR1 MRHNA, CDR2 SNTAGT. The germline V and J ends were trimmed by 8 bases and 7 bases, with 12 bases remaining between them. CDR3: CASASEGNEQFF. The DNA for the CDR3 is TGTGCCAGCGCCAGCGAGGGAAATGAGCAGTTCTTC.

CDR3 DNA: TGCGCCAGCAGATCGATTCTGGGGGGGGCCTCGGATACGCAGTATTTT. It yields the protein CASRSILGGASDTQYF. J is TRBJ2-3 and V is TRBV5-1, with D possibly being TRBD2 (7 bases). Trimming removed 5 bases at V and 6 bases at J, with 22 bases between. Germline V gene sequence: CDR1 SGHRS, CDR2 YFSETQ. The CDR3 sequence is 16 residues long.

The rearrangement links TRBV5-1 to TRBJ1-1, with TRBD1 identical over 7 bases. J gave up 4 bases and V 4 bases, and 13 bases lay outside the gene matches. The CDR3 is 16 residues long. Germline lookup yields CDR1 SGHRS and CDR2 YFSETQ. CDR3 sequence reads: CASSPGRAGGGTEAFF. Written as DNA, the CDR3 is TGCGCCAGCAGCCCAGGACGTGCAGGGGGTGGCACTGAAGCTTTCTTT.

In its sample, this clone was seen once. The V call is TRBV7-3, the J call TRBJ2-1, with TRBD1 identical over 7 bases. J lost 4 bases, V lost 5 bases, and 14 bases had no gene match. Germline V gives CDR1 SGHTA, CDR2 FQGTGA. The CDR3 is 17 amino acids. Written as DNA, the CDR3 is TGTGCCAGCAGCCTTACAGGGGTCACGGCGGGTTACAATGAGCAGTTCTTC. Amino acids: CASSLTGVTAGYNEQFF.

The V and J genes are TRBV12-3 or TRBV12-4 and TRBJ1-2; no clear D gene. The V end lost 6 bases, the J end lost 8 bases, and 16 bases lay between the germline ends. The CDR3 covers 13 residues. CDR3 sequence: CASSYSWSAGYTF. The CDR3 bases are TGTGCCAGCAGCTACAGTTGGTCGGCGGGCTACACCTTC.

The J gene is TRBJ1-4, the V gene TRBV11-2, with TRBD1 matching over 9 bases. This CDR3 is built from 13 residues. Germline CDR1 SGHAT, CDR2 FQNNGV. V lost 4 bases and J lost 8; bases outside the gene matches: 2. The CDR3 spells CASSYGQGEKLFF. The CDR3, as DNA: TGTGCCAGCAGCTACGGACAGGGGGAAAAACTGTTTTTT.

CDR3 bases: TGTGCCAGCAGCTTCCCCACGGGGGGGTCCTACAATGAGCAGTTCTTC. It is translated as CASSFPTGGSYNEQFF. The chain has TRBV5-4 and TRBJ2-1, with 8 bases identical to TRBD2. CDR3 length equals 16 residues. Germline-derived CDR1 and CDR2 are SGHNT and YYREEE (reference sequence). V shed 2 bases and J 1 base; nucleotides not matched to a gene: 5.

CDR3 residues: CAWSFTGGTEAFF. Here the CDR3 DNA reads TGTGCCTGGAGTTTTACAGGGGGCACTGAAGCTTTCTTT. The rearrangement links TRBV30 to TRBJ1-1; 8 positions match TRBD1. The germline V gene has CDR1 GTSNPN and CDR2 SVGIG (reference sequence). The CDR3 extends over 13 amino acids. The V gene end was trimmed by 2 bases and the J gene end by 4 bases; junction bases not matched to a gene: 3.

The chain links TRBV27 to TRBJ2-1; 16 bases match TRBD2. V was pared by 0 bases and J by 2 bases, with 1 base of the junction left unmatched. The germline CDR1 and CDR2 sequences are MNHEY and SMNVEV (reference sequence). CDR3 length equals 18 residues. The CDR3 loop is CASSLSGLAGGPYNEQFF. The CDR3 nucleotides are TGTGCCAGCAGTTTATCGGGACTAGCGGGGGGGCCCTACAATGAGCAGTTCTTC.

The table lists this clone with a count of one. The CDR3 nucleotides are TGTGCCAGCAGCTCACCCCGCGGGAGGGTTGGAAACACCATATATTTT. Protein sequence: CASSSPRGRVGNTIYF. This sequence joins TRBV11-2 and TRBJ1-3, with D unresolved. The CDR3 runs to 16 residues. V lost 4 bases, J lost 3 bases, and 16 bases lay in between. From germline, CDR1 is SGHAT and CDR2 FQNNGV.

A single count supports this clone. The gene calls are TRBV5-1 and TRBJ1-3; TRBD1 is a possible D gene (6 bases). The CDR3 loop spans 14 amino acids. Per germline, CDR1 SGHRS and CDR2 YFSETQ. The V gene lost 0 bases and the J gene lost 4 bases, with 8 bases spanning the gap. In DNA, the CDR3 is TGCGCCAGCAGCTTGGCAGGGACAGGAAACACCATATATTTT. Its translation is CASSLAGTGNTIYF.

V usage is TRBV5-4 and J usage is TRBJ1-2; D may be TRBD1 (5 bases). The germline CDR1 and CDR2 sequences are SGHNT and YYREEE (reference sequence). The CDR3 runs 13 residues. Trimming removed 0 bases from V and 8 bases from J, with 11 bases in between. CDR3 in DNA: TGTGCCAGCAGCTTGGCGTCAGGGAACGGCTACACCTTC. Translated, it gives CASSLASGNGYTF.

V and J are TRBV30 and TRBJ2-7, with D perhaps matching TRBD1 (7 bases). The ends were cut back, 5 bases at V and 7 bases at J, with 18 bases in the middle. The germline gives CDR1 GTSNPN, CDR2 SVGIG (reference sequence). There are 13 residues in the CDR3. The CDR3 here is CAWGRTGPWEQYF. CDR3 in DNA: TGTGCCTGGGGGAGGACAGGACCTTGGGAGCAGTACTTC.

The gene calls are TRBV15 and TRBJ2-2; 8 bases match TRBD2. V shed 0 bases and J 7 bases; nucleotides not matched to a gene: 4. Germline V gene sequence: CDR1 LNHNV, CDR2 YYDKDF (reference sequence). CDR3 length: 15 amino acids. Here the CDR3 DNA reads TGTGCCACCAGCAGAGACCGGGGGGGCGTCGGGGAGCTGTTTTTT. It encodes CATSRDRGGVGELFF.

The CDR3 sequence is CASSQMGGVVEQYF. For the CDR3, the DNA is TGTGCCAGCAGTCAAATGGGAGGGGTGGTCGAGCAGTACTTC. This rearrangement joins TRBV5-5 to TRBJ2-7, with 7 bases that match TRBD2. The CDR3 extends over 14 amino acids. Trimming at V came to 5 bases and at J to 6 bases, leaving 11 bases not matched to a gene. Germline CDR1 SGHKS, CDR2 YYEKEE (reference sequence).

The chain carries TRBV9 and TRBJ2-7; TRBD2 matches 8 bases. The CDR3 consists of 15 residues. V trimming: 4 bases; J trimming: 2 bases; junction bases outside the gene matches: 8. Germline V gives CDR1 SGDLS, CDR2 YYNGEE. The CDR3 here is CASSSLAEPTYEQYF. CDR3 nucleotides: TGTGCCAGCAGCTCACTAGCGGAGCCCACCTACGAGCAGTACTTC.

The V call is TRBV6-5, the J call TRBJ1-2; 8 bases are a match to TRBD1. After removal of 2 bases from V and 8 bases from J, the junction contained 10 bases not matched to a gene. The CDR3 totals 15 residues. CDR1 is MNHEY, CDR2 SVGAGI, per germline. The CDR3 DNA follows: TGTGCCAGCAGTTACCGACAGGGGTCCCCTCCGGGCTACACCTTC. Protein product: CASSYRQGSPPGYTF.

The chain couples TRBV27 to TRBJ2-3, with TRBD2 identical over 9 bases. CDR3 length: 15 residues. The trim removed 3 bases at V and 4 bases at J, leaving 5 bases unmatched. Germline CDR1 and CDR2: MNHEY and SMNVEV (reference sequence). The CDR3 loop is CASSFRRGGPDTQYF. CDR3 coding DNA: TGTGCCAGCAGTTTTCGGCGGGGGGGGCCAGATACGCAGTATTTT.

This chain links TRBV6-6 with TRBJ2-7; 9 positions agree with TRBD1. CDR3 length: 15 residues. The junction had 8 bases not matched to a gene; V was cut back by 6 bases and J by 2 bases. Germline V gene lookup returns CDR1 MNHNY and CDR2 SVGAGI (reference sequence). This CDR3 is CASSSGTGRPYEQYF. The CDR3 nucleotides are TGTGCCAGCAGCTCCGGGACAGGGAGACCCTACGAGCAGTACTTC.

The CDR3 here is CASSLAPQFSGNTIYF. The CDR3 DNA sequence: TGTGCCAGCAGCTTGGCCCCACAGTTCTCTGGAAACACCATATATTTT. The chain joins TRBV5-5 to TRBJ1-3; D remains ambiguous. With 0 bases removed from V and 0 bases from J, the gap between germline ends came to 10 bases. CDR1 SGHKS and CDR2 YYEKEE come from the germline V gene (reference sequence). This CDR3 spans 16 amino acids.

CDR3 sequence: CASSQVGTGVYGYTF. The CDR3 bases are TGTGCCAGCAGCCAAGTTGGGACAGGGGTGTATGGCTACACCTTC. J is TRBJ1-2 and V is TRBV3-1 (or the pseudogene TRBV3-2); 10 positions match TRBD1. This CDR3 region has 15 residues. Trimming removed 1 base from V and 5 bases from J; junction bases left unmatched: 4. Germline V gives CDR1 LGHDT, CDR2 YNNKEL (reference sequence).

The chain couples TRBV5-1 to TRBJ1-2; TRBD1 aligns across 8 bases. Looked up from germline, CDR1 is SGHRS and CDR2 is YFSETQ. V trimming: 3 bases; J trimming: 6 bases; junction bases outside the gene matches: 7. The CDR3 runs to 14 residues. CDR3 amino acids: CASSWTDRGDGYTF. The CDR3 nucleotides are TGCGCCAGCAGCTGGACCGACAGGGGAGATGGCTACACCTTC.

V is TRBV2 and J is TRBJ1-2; D is uncertain. Germline V gene data show CDR1 as SNHLY and CDR2 as FYNNEI. This CDR3 has 13 amino acids. The V and J ends lost 5 bases and 4 bases respectively, with 11 bases between them. The DNA of the CDR3 is TGTGCCAGCAGTTTTAATTACGGCTATGGCTACACCTTC. It translates to CASSFNYGYGYTF.

For the CDR3, the DNA is TGTGCCTGGACAGACTTCAACCCGAGCTCCTATAATTCACCCCTCCACTTT. Translating gives CAWTDFNPSSYNSPLHF. The V and J genes are TRBV30 and TRBJ1-6; no firm D call. The germline CDR1 and CDR2 sequences are GTSNPN and SVGIG (reference sequence). This CDR3 comprises 17 residues. Trimming left V 4 bases short and J 0 bases short, with 16 bases between. Drawing the rest from reference TRBV30 and TRBJ1-6, the complete variable domain is SQTIHQWPATLVQPVGSPLSLECTVEGTSNPNLYWYRQAAGRGLQLLFYSVGIGQISSEVPQNLSASRPQDRQFILSSKKLLLSDSGFYLCAWTDFNPSSYNSPLHFGNGTRLTVT.

The chain uses TRBV2 and TRBJ1-4; 7 bases agree with TRBD1. This CDR3 is 15 amino acids long. CDR1 is SNHLY and CDR2 is FYNNEI in the germline V gene. J lost 9 bases, V lost 4 bases, and 11 bases had no gene match. The DNA for the CDR3 is TGTGCCAGCAGTGGGTATGGTAGACAGGGTAAAAAACTGTTTTTT. Encoded protein: CASSGYGRQGKKLFF.